This T cell receptor (beta chain) was retrieved from a study of blood T cells in healthy people across ages (dated by TCRdb to the mid-2010s). About the study as a whole: Template switching captured roughly one uniquely barcoded TCR beta cDNA molecule per two T cells in model experiments. The study analyzed two additional independent replicas of 1 million unique cDNA reads from the same blood draw for two donors, one aged 18 to 29 and one aged 80 or older. To avoid experimental bias, donors of different ages were randomly spread across the sequencing lanes. Using deep sequencing normalized with unique cDNA molecular identifiers, the study measured how TCR beta repertoire diversity changes with age. The donors were divided into four age groups: young (average around 17 years), middle-aged (about 40), aged (62) and long-lived (82). Findings and caveats that apply to the study as a whole: Estimates of total diversity from one million sequenced T cells were regarded as lower bounds and underestimates. Because the CMV infection status of the donors was unknown, age-related changes in expanded clonotypes may potentially have been confounded. Compared with the aged group, the long-lived group had more naive CD4+ T cells, fewer expanded clones and increased TCR diversity, suggesting age selection. There was a strong correlation between observed TCR beta diversity and the percentage of naive T cells measured by flow cytometry. As age increased, observed TCR beta diversity per million T cells dropped in a roughly linear way, and a significant reduction was already evident by age 40. Bulk unsorted PBMC profiling prevented conclusive comparison of naive and antigen-experienced compartments.

This clonotype is a singleton in its sample. What antigen it recognizes has not been identified. One base away there is no much larger clone; base qualities are not given. Donors were a few dozen systemically healthy Caucasian individuals from Russia aged about 6 to 100 years. Each donor gave approximately 9.3 milliliters of peripheral blood, collected into EDTA-treated Vacutainer tubes. Ficoll-Paque density-gradient centrifugation was used to isolate PBMCs, with at least 7 million per sample. Total RNA was extracted from PBMCs with Trizol reagent, with at least 5.5 micrograms obtained per sample. For every donor, flow cytometry on a PBMC aliquot measured the percentage of naive CD45RAhigh/CD27high T cells. The CDR3 spans 19 residues, from the cysteine through the phenylalanine. CDR3 DNA is the only sequence kept; it has 57 bases, read in frame from the first base. Deletion took 3 bases off V and 0 bases off J, with a span of 23 bases between the germline ends. Per the germline V gene (reference sequence), SEHNR is the CDR1 and FQNEAQ is the CDR2.

Library method: 5' RACE. The instrument given in TCRdb is Illumina HiSeq 2500. A second PCR of roughly 6 to 12 cycles was performed with a sample-barcoded 5' primer and a J-beta primer mix. A template-switch 5' adaptor carrying 12 random nucleotides introduced a unique molecular identifier onto each TCR beta cDNA molecule. At least 2.5 million CDR3-containing paired-end reads were obtained from each sample. First-strand cDNA was synthesized from all RNA with the Mint cDNA synthesis kit, primed by a TRBC-specific oligonucleotide. After uracil-DNA glycosylase treatment, a first 18-cycle PCR used universal primers M1SS and BC2_uni_R on all cDNA. For the original study's pipeline: For normalization, 1 million high-quality reads were randomly selected from each sample, with every read carrying a distinct molecular identifier. Instead of being binned into consensus sequences, reads that shared molecular identifiers were thrown out. CDR3 identification, clonotype clustering and error correction used MiTCR with a Q25 quality threshold and the strictest error-elimination algorithm. A nonparametric unseen species model using Euler transformation provided a lower-bound estimate of total TCR beta diversity. TCRdb handled the public reads itself, with Q25 trimming in fastp and clone calling in MiXCR, and kept productive beta chains. Each record represents a unique CDR3 protein, reported with the most common genes and DNA among its rows. These V and J calls rely on TCRdb rather than the paper's analysis. The sample profile shows just over 800,000 distinct CDR3 sequences; 55% to 65% of them were found once. The ten biggest clones cover roughly 26% of the sample.

What was sequenced was blood. The sequence derives from a man aged 25-45 years in good health. The V gene is TRBV7-9 and the J gene is TRBJ1-1; the D gene is perhaps TRBD1, from 5 matching bases. The nucleotide sequence is given as TGTGCCAGCAGCTTCCATCGACAGTCACGGGAGGGTATGAACACTGAAGCTTTCTTT. The encoded protein is CASSFHRQSREGMNTEAFF. Supplemented by the reference TRBV7-9 and TRBJ1-1 proteins around the CDR3, the complete variable domain is DTGVSQNPRHKITKRGQNVTFRCDPISEHNRLYWYRQTLGQGPEFLTYFQNEAQLEKSRLLSDRFSAERPKGSFSTLEIQRTEQGDSAMYLCASSFHRQSREGMNTEAFFGQGTRLTVV.